Only one count was recorded for the clone carrying this T cell receptor beta chain. The sample originates from a study of T cell clones after liver transplantation. As for the study in general: TCRbeta sequencing after a pre-transplant mixed lymphocyte reaction identified graft-donor-reactive clones, later tracked in post-transplant blood.

The CDR3 length is 13 residues. The V gene's germline CDR1 is SGDLS and CDR2 YYNGEE. The J segment lost 5 bases and the V segment lost 4 bases, leaving 5 bases of the junction unmatched. The data were produced by immunoSEQ multiplex PCR, yet TCRdb's version contains in-frame clones alone and is incomplete. The sample holds some 34,000 clones, approximately 96% seen once. The clonotype comes from a human patient who received a liver transplant. T cells may partly derive from the graft donor. V and J are TRBV9 and TRBJ1-1, with 7 bases identical to TRBD1. This material consisted of CD8+ T cells from blood, taken 12 months after liver transplant. The CDR3 nucleotides read TGTGCCAGCAGCCCCAGGGGGGGGACTGAAGCTTTCTTT. Its protein is CASSPRGGTEAFF.